This is a list of T cell receptor beta chains from one sample in a study of cytomegalovirus exposure and HLA in healthy donors. Clones were sequenced by immunoSEQ multiplex PCR, and TCRdb holds only the in-frame ones, with some missing. Of some 150,000 clones in the sample, over 60% are singletons; the top ten hold about 3%. The material sequenced was PBMCs. Receptors were obtained from a man in his forties in good health and CMV-seropositive. CDR3s include the opening cysteine and the closing phenylalanine or tryptophan. The order of the fields is V gene, D gene, clone size, J gene, CDR3 protein, CDR3 DNA. D genes are given only for firm matches. Some rows mark clone size as missing; the rest say once, few, many or name a class of expanded clone.

V: TRBV2
D: TRBD2
size: NA
J: TRBJ2-3
CDR3: CASITSGDTQYF
DNA: TGTGCCAGCATAACTAGCGGAGATACGCAGTATTTT

V: TRBV15
D: NA
size: NA
J: TRBJ2-2
CDR3: CATSRDFAGNTGELFF
DNA: TGTGCCACCAGCAGAGATTTCGCAGGGAACACCGGGGAGCTGTTTTTT

V: TRBV29-1
D: TRBD1
size: NA
J: TRBJ2-1
CDR3: CSAEGTANEQFF
DNA: TGCAGCGCCGAAGGGACAGCGAATGAGCAGTTCTTC

V: TRBV27
D: TRBD2
size: few
J: TRBJ2-2
CDR3: CASSAPTSGGNTGELFF
DNA: TGTGCCAGCAGTGCCCCAACTAGCGGGGGAAACACCGGGGAGCTGTTTTTT

V: TRBV27
D: TRBD2
size: NA
J: TRBJ2-3
CDR3: CASSLLAHSTSGSTDTQYF
DNA: TGTGCCAGCAGTTTATTGGCACACTCGACTAGCGGGAGCACAGATACGCAGTATTTT

V: TRBV27
D: TRBD2
size: NA
J: TRBJ2-3
CDR3: CASSLSSLGLAGVGVTDTQYF
DNA: TGTGCCAGCAGTTTATCGAGTCTGGGACTAGCGGGAGTTGGGGTCACAGATACGCAGTATTTT

V: TRBV2
D: TRBD2
size: NA
J: TRBJ2-1
CDR3: CASGAGTSSYNEQFF
DNA: TGTGCCAGCGGCGCCGGGACTAGCTCCTACAATGAGCAGTTCTTC

V: TRBV19
D: NA
size: NA
J: TRBJ2-2
CDR3: CASSIAPGLNTGELFF
DNA: TGTGCCAGTAGTATAGCCCCAGGACTGAACACCGGGGAGCTGTTTTTT

V: TRBV5-1
D: NA
size: few
J: TRBJ1-1
CDR3: CASSFQDTNTEAFF
DNA: TGCGCCAGCAGCTTTCAGGACACGAACACTGAAGCTTTCTTT

V: TRBV5-6
D: TRBD1
size: once
J: TRBJ2-7
CDR3: CASSSPGTGVYEQYF
DNA: TGTGCCAGCAGCTCCCCCGGGACAGGGGTCTACGAGCAGTACTTC

V: TRBV7-6
D: TRBD1
size: NA
J: TRBJ2-2
CDR3: CASSFGTVNTGELFF
DNA: TGTGCCAGCAGCTTCGGGACAGTGAACACCGGGGAGCTGTTTTTT

V: TRBV6-1
D: NA
size: NA
J: TRBJ2-1
CDR3: CASSERGRDSSYNEQFF
DNA: TGTGCCAGCAGTGAGAGGGGCCGGGACTCTTCCTACAATGAGCAGTTCTTC

V: TRBV5-4
D: NA
size: once
J: TRBJ2-7
CDR3: CASSLSEGYEQYF
DNA: TGTGCCAGCAGCTTGTCTGAGGGATACGAGCAGTACTTC